This T cell receptor (beta chain) was observed in a study of T-cell reconstitution after alpha-beta-depleted transplantation in children. Preparing the TCRbeta library involved the use of unique molecular identifiers. TCRdb ran MiXCR on the PCR reads and lists one entry per CDR3 protein. Among 360,000 or so distinct CDR3 sequences listed, 20% were seen once. J lost 2 bases, V lost 5 bases, and 3 bases had no gene match. CDR1 and CDR2 (germline): SGHTA, FQGTGA. The CDR3 length is 14 residues. This clonotype was picked up many times. The chain links TRBV7-3 to TRBJ2-7; 10 nucleotides align to TRBD1. The starting material was PBMCs from the stem cell graft donor, obtained from the stem cell graft. This TCR was sampled from a human donor who donated a stem cell graft to a child with acute myeloid leukemia. Written as DNA, the CDR3 is TGTGCCAGCAGCATTGGACAGGGGGCCTACGAGCAGTACTTC. Protein product: CASSIGQGAYEQYF. Based on the CDR3 plus reference TRBV7-3 and TRBJ2-7, the full variable domain is GAGVSQTPSNKVTEKGKYVELRCDPISGHTALYWYRQSLGQGPEFLIYFQGTGAADDSGLPNDRFFAVRPEGSVSTLKIQRTERGDSAVYLCASSIGQGAYEQYFGPGTRLTVT.